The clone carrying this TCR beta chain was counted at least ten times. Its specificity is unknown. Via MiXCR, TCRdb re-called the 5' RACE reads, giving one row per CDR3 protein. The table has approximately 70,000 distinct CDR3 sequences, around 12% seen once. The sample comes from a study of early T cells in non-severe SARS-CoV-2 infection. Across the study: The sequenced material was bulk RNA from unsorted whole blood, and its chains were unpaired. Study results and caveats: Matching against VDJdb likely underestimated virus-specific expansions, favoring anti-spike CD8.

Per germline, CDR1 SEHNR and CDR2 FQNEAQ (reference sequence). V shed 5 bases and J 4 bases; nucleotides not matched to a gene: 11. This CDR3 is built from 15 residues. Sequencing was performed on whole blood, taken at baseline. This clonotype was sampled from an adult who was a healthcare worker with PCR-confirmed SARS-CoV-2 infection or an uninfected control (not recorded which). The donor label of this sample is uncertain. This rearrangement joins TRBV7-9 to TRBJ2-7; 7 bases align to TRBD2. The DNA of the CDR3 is TGTGCCAGCAGCCCCCTATGCGGGAGAGGGTACGAGCAGTACTTC. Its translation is CASSPLCGRGYEQYF.